Listed below are T cell receptor beta chains from one sample, sequenced in a study of blood T cell repertoires in COVID-19. Libraries were prepared by immunoSEQ multiplex PCR; TCRdb keeps only in-frame clonotypes and omits some of them. Here the sample spans about 78,000 clones, 86% being singletons. The sequencing input was peripheral blood. Receptors were obtained from a woman in her fifties or sixties with acute or convalescent COVID-19. Both conserved end residues are part of each CDR3. A D gene is named only where the DNA matches it firmly. The size of a clone is reported for some rows only, either as once, few or many, or as a class for expanded clones.

clone size	CDR3 length	V gene	D gene	J gene	CDR3 DNA	CDR3 protein
NA	15	TRBV19	TRBD1	TRBJ1-6	TGTGCCAGTAGTATCGGGACAGGGGATAATTCACCCCTCCACTTT	CASSIGTGDNSPLHF
NA	16	TRBV6-6	TRBD2	TRBJ2-3	TGTGCCAGCGGCCTTCCCGGGACTAGCGGCACGAATACGCAGTATTTT	CASGLPGTSGTNTQYF
NA	15	TRBV7-3	TRBD2	TRBJ2-1	TGTGCCAGCAGCTTAAATCGACTAGCGGGGGGAGAGCAGTTCTTC	CASSLNRLAGGEQFF
NA	19	TRBV24-1	TRBD1	TRBJ2-1	TGTGCCACCAGTGATTTAAAGGGCGGACAGGGGGGCTCCTACAATGAGCAGTTCTTC	CATSDLKGGQGGSYNEQFF
NA	15	TRBV6-6	TRBD2	TRBJ2-7	TGTGCCAGCAGCCCGACTAGCGGGGGGGAATACGAGCAGTACTTC	CASSPTSGGEYEQYF
NA	15	TRBV5-1	TRBD2	TRBJ2-1	TGCGCCAGCAGCCCGGCGGGACTAGCGGGGGCTGAGCAGTTCTTC	CASSPAGLAGAEQFF
NA	15	TRBV18	NA	TRBJ2-7	TGTGCCAGCTCACAAAGCGGATTAAACAACTACGAGCAGTACTTC	CASSQSGLNNYEQYF
NA	14	TRBV13	NA	TRBJ1-1	TGTGCCAGCAGCCCACAAGTCCTGAACACTGAAGCTTTCTTT	CASSPQVLNTEAFF
once	14	TRBV9	NA	TRBJ2-7	TGTGCCAGCAGCGTAGGGGACAAAAAGGCCGAGCAGTACTTC	CASSVGDKKAEQYF
NA	12	TRBV5-1	NA	TRBJ1-1	TGCGCCAGCAGCACCGGACAGTTTGAAGCTTTCTTT	CASSTGQFEAFF
NA	14	TRBV7-2	NA	TRBJ2-5	TGTGCCACCGCCCGAGGTCCTTTTCAAGAGACCCAGTACTTC	CATARGPFQETQYF
NA	14	TRBV10-3	NA	TRBJ1-2	TGTGCCATCAGCGACGTTTTTTGGACAGATGGCTACACCTTC	CAISDVFWTDGYTF
NA	14	TRBV28	NA	TRBJ2-7	TGTGCCAGCAGTTTAGCCGCAGGAGCGGGCGAGCAGTACTTC	CASSLAAGAGEQYF
few	13	TRBV5-4	NA	TRBJ2-7	TGTGCCAGCAGATCTCAGGGTTCCAACGAGCAGTACTTC	CASRSQGSNEQYF
NA	15	TRBV19	NA	TRBJ2-2	TGTGCCAGTAGTTCAGGGTCGGAGAACACCGGGGAGCTGTTTTTT	CASSSGSENTGELFF
NA	16	TRBV7-2	TRBD1	TRBJ1-2	TGTGCCAGCAGCTTAGGCCTTAGACAGGGACACTATGGCTACACCTTC	CASSLGLRQGHYGYTF
NA	15	TRBV9	NA	TRBJ2-1	TGTGCCAGCAGCAGTGGAGAGGTTGACGACAATGAGCAGTTCTTC	CASSSGEVDDNEQFF
NA	14	TRBV2	NA	TRBJ2-1	TGTGCCAGGTCGTCTGACTGGCCCCCCAATGAGCAGTTCTTC	CARSSDWPPNEQFF
NA	14	TRBV6-2/TRBV6-3	NA	TRBJ2-7	TGTGCCAGCAGTTACGCCCCTAGGAGAGCCGAGCAGTACTTC	CASSYAPRRAEQYF
NA	14	TRBV28	TRBD1	TRBJ1-6	TGTGCCAGCAGCACCGGGACAGGGAATTCACCCCTCCACTTT	CASSTGTGNSPLHF
NA	15	TRBV20-1	NA	TRBJ2-3	TGCAGTGCTAGTCGGGGGGCGTCTGGCACAGATACGCAGTATTTT	CSASRGASGTDTQYF
NA	14	TRBV20-1	NA	TRBJ2-1	TGCAGTGCTAGTATCAGGACAGCTAACAATGAGCAGTTCTTC	CSASIRTANNEQFF
NA	15	TRBV4-1	NA	TRBJ1-1	TGCGCCAGCAGCCAAAGGCTAGGGGGTGGTACTGAAGCTTTCTTT	CASSQRLGGGTEAFF
NA	19	TRBV10-3	TRBD2	TRBJ2-1	TGTGCCATCAGTGATAGAAACGGGGAGCGGGAGGGCCATTTCGGTGAGCAGTTCTTC	CAISDRNGEREGHFGEQFF
few	15	TRBV4-1	NA	TRBJ2-1	TGCGCCAGCAGCCAAGATCTTGCAGGCCGTGGAGAGCAGTTCTTC	CASSQDLAGRGEQFF